These 6 T cell receptor beta chains share one sample of origin, sequenced in a study of beta chain features in type 1 diabetes. Study findings and constraints: Within each of all four CD4+ subsets, Type 1 diabetes patients had TCRB CDR3s that were moderately but significantly shorter.

These receptors have no identified antigens. Expressed TCRB transcripts were sequenced after all isolated RNA was converted to cDNA. Profiled with immunoSEQ multiplex PCR; TCRdb holds only in-frame clones, not every one. The table includes around 600,000 clones, over 10% detected once. Sample: naive CD4+ T cells from blood. These receptors were collected from a man aged 25-45 years with type 1 diabetes.

The table lists this clone with a few counts. The chain is built from TRBV6-5 and TRBJ2-7; D uncertain. This CDR3 comprises 16 residues. Per the germline V gene, CDR1 is MNHEY and CDR2 is SVGAGI. The V end was cut by 0 bases, the J end by 3 bases, with 15 bases between. The CDR3 DNA sequence: TGTGCCAGCAGTTACTCGCGCACCCAACTCGGCTACGAGCAGTACTTC. Amino acids: CASSYSRTQLGYEQYF.

This clone was counted a few times. The chain combines TRBV30 with TRBJ1-2, with a possible D match to TRBD1 (5 bases). The CDR3 is made up of 13 amino acids. Trimming removed 2 bases at V and 5 bases at J, with 12 bases between. Germline V lookup: CDR1 GTSNPN, CDR2 SVGIG (reference sequence). CDR3 loop: CAWSPDSFYGYTF. The DNA for the CDR3 is TGTGCCTGGAGTCCCGACAGTTTTTATGGCTACACCTTC.

This chain uses TRBV28 with TRBJ2-3, with 7 positions matching TRBD2. With V trimmed by 11 bases and J by 5 bases, 7 bases remained unmatched. This CDR3 spans 12 amino acids. Germline CDR1 is MDHEN and CDR2 is SYDVKM. The CDR3 region has the DNA TGTGCCTCCGGCGGCGGGGGAGATACGCAGTATTTT. This gives the protein CASGGGGDTQYF.

The chain recombines TRBV16 with TRBJ1-2; the D is unclear. The CDR3 runs 15 residues. Germline-derived CDR1 and CDR2 are KGHSY and FQNENV. V lost 4 bases and J 8 bases, leaving 20 bases between the germline ends. Here the CDR3 DNA reads TGTGCCAGCAGCCTACAAGGAAGTTCCTCCAGCGGCTACACCTTC. Translated, it gives CASSLQGSSSSGYTF.

There are a few counts of this clone. The chain joins TRBV28 to TRBJ2-2; D unresolved. The germline V gene encodes CDR1 MDHEN and CDR2 SYDVKM. The V gene lost 6 bases and the J gene lost 4 bases, with 12 bases spanning the gap. The CDR3 extends over 14 amino acids. The CDR3 bases are TGTGCCAGCAGGAAGACTCACTCCACCGGGGAGCTGTTTTTT. It codes for CASRKTHSTGELFF.

This clone was found a few times. The CDR3 bases are TGCGCCAGCAGCCAAGAGGGGGACAGAGCATCGGGCTACACCTTC. It encodes CASSQEGDRASGYTF. The gene calls are TRBV4-3 and TRBJ1-2; 7 bases are shared with TRBD1. CDR1 and CDR2 from the germline V gene are LGHNA and YSLEER. V shed 0 bases, J shed 8 bases, and the junction held 9 bases outside the gene matches. This CDR3 comprises 15 residues.